The sample holds one count of the clone carrying this T cell receptor beta chain. These data belong to a study of T-cell memory formation after mild COVID-19. Losses at the gene ends were 0 bases for V and 4 bases for J; bases not matched to a gene: 6. The germline V gene encodes CDR1 SGHAT and CDR2 FQNNGV. CDR3 length equals 16 residues. A single record per CDR3 protein comes from TCRdb applying MiXCR to the 5' RACE reads. The data show around 440,000 distinct CDR3 sequences, with 18% seen just once and 12% held by the top ten. The chain combines TRBV11-2 with TRBJ2-3; 8 bases line up with TRBD2. Sequencing used PBMCs or a T cell subset sorted from them (not recorded which). The receptor was isolated from an adult woman who had mild COVID-19 (a few samples of this study predate the infection). Cell type and time point are not known. The CDR3 DNA sequence: TGTGCCAGCAGCTTAGATCAAGCGGGAGCTGCAGATACGCAGTATTTT. Its translation is CASSLDQAGAADTQYF.